Following are 2 T cell receptor beta chains from one sample sequenced in a study of cytomegalovirus exposure and HLA in healthy donors. The PCR had 60 Vbeta and 13 Jbeta primers. Assay used: immunoSEQ multiplex PCR; TCRdb lists only in-frame clones, some missing. This sample has roughly 290,000 clones; about 80% occur once, and the top ten carry more than 0.3%. Sequencing input: PBMCs. All receptors derive from a girl aged 2-15 years in good health and CMV-seronegative.

This clone was seen only a few times. The genes are TRBV7-9 and TRBJ2-3, with 7 bases fitting TRBD1. Germline trimming cut 4 bases from V and 2 bases from J; bases unmatched to any gene: 6. The germline V gene has CDR1 SEHNR and CDR2 FQNEAQ (reference sequence). The CDR3 spans 15 residues. The CDR3 DNA follows: TGTGCCAGCAGCTCCCGGGACAGCCACACAGATACGCAGTATTTT. Its translation: CASSSRDSHTDTQYF.

The chain joins TRBV14 to TRBJ2-6; TRBD2 is a possible D gene (6 bases). The V gene lost 1 base and the J gene lost 0 bases, with 13 bases spanning the gap. The CDR3 covers 18 residues. Germline V gives CDR1 SGHDN, CDR2 FVKESK. The CDR3 DNA reads as TGTGCCAGCAGCCAAGGAACTCAGGACTACTCTGGGGCCAACGTCCTGACTTTC. This translates into CASSQGTQDYSGANVLTF.